These 32 T cell receptor beta chains were sequenced from one sample in a study of beta chain features in type 1 diabetes. Regarding the study as a whole: Researchers report that Type 1 diabetes patients had moderately but significantly shorter TCRB CDR3s across all four CD4+ subsets.

Reverse transcribing all isolated RNA meant expressed TCRB transcripts were sequenced. Assay used: immunoSEQ multiplex PCR; TCRdb lists only in-frame clones, some missing. The sample records hundreds of thousands of clones, over 12% being singletons. Antigens for these TCRs are unknown. The sample was naive CD4+ T cells from blood. These receptors originate from a man aged 18 to 29 with type 1 diabetes.

This clone occurred many times. This chain connects TRBV29-1 to TRBJ2-3, with TRBD2 identical over 9 bases. V was pared by 7 bases and J by 3 bases, with 2 bases of the junction left unmatched. Germline V lookup: CDR1 SQVTM, CDR2 ANQGSEA. CDR3 length: 12 residues. Written as DNA, the CDR3 is TGCAGCGCTCTAGCGGGGACAGATACGCAGTATTTT. Encoded protein: CSALAGTDTQYF.

To note about this clone: Different DNA sequences within this sample yield the same CDR3. The V and J genes are TRBV5-1 and TRBJ2-7; 11 bases fit TRBD1. V shed 4 bases and J 0 bases; nucleotides not matched to a gene: 3. The CDR3 extends over 15 amino acids. The germline V gene has CDR1 SGHRS and CDR2 YFSETQ. The CDR3 here is CASSPGTGGSYEQYF. In nucleotides, the CDR3 is TGCGCCAGCAGCCCCGGGACAGGGGGCTCCTACGAGCAGTACTTC.

The chain recombines TRBV5-1 with TRBJ2-2, with a tentative D call TRBD1 (6 bases). Germline V gives CDR1 SGHRS, CDR2 YFSETQ. This CDR3 has 15 residues. V was shortened by 2 bases and J by 2 bases, with 10 bases between the two germline ends. This chain's CDR3 is CASSLGTRNTGELFF. The CDR3 coding sequence is TGCGCCAGCAGCTTAGGGACAAGAAACACCGGGGAGCTGTTTTTT.

This chain links TRBV5-1 with TRBJ2-7; the match to TRBD2 covers 7 bases. Germline V gives CDR1 SGHRS, CDR2 YFSETQ. V trimming: 2 bases; J trimming: 1 base; junction bases outside the gene matches: 3. The CDR3 sequence is 14 residues long. CDR3 bases: TGCGCCAGCAGCTTCGCCGGGGGGTCCTACGAGCAGTACTTC. Encoded protein: CASSFAGGSYEQYF.

This clone has more than one count but fewer than ten. The V call is TRBV27, the J call TRBJ2-1, with no clear D. The CDR3 runs 13 residues. V was clipped by 6 bases and J by 4 bases, with 10 bases between them. Germline CDR1 MNHEY, CDR2 SMNVEV (reference sequence). In DNA, the CDR3 is TGTGCCAGCAGCCCCATCTATTACAATGAGCAGTTCTTC. Its protein product is CASSPIYYNEQFF.

The chain links TRBV9 to TRBJ1-2; the match to TRBD1 covers 7 bases. The CDR3 extends over 12 amino acids. With V trimmed by 4 bases and J by 7 bases, 4 bases remained unmatched. Looked up from germline, CDR1 is SGDLS and CDR2 is YYNGEE. The CDR3 DNA follows: TGTGCCAGCAGCCTTAGGACAGGTGGCTACACCTTC. Protein: CASSLRTGGYTF.

The CDR3 region has the DNA TGTGCCAGCAGCGTTGAGAGAAGCAGGATTTTGGGTGAGCAGTTCTTC. Translating it yields CASSVERSRILGEQFF. This sequence joins TRBV9 and TRBJ2-1; D is unresolved. The V end was cut by 2 bases, the J end by 9 bases, with 21 bases between. The CDR3 sequence is 16 residues long. Germline V lookup: CDR1 SGDLS, CDR2 YYNGEE.

The chain couples TRBV27 to TRBJ1-6, with TRBD1 matching over 8 bases. The CDR3 contains 15 residues. CDR1 is MNHEY, CDR2 SMNVEV, per germline (reference sequence). The V gene end was trimmed by 5 bases and the J gene end by 9 bases; junction bases not matched to a gene: 9. CDR3 DNA: TGTGCCAGCAGTGCACGACAGGGGTTGGTTTCACCCCTCCACTTT. Protein sequence: CASSARQGLVSPLHF.

This clone was found a few times. The chain carries TRBV5-1 and TRBJ2-7; D possibly corresponds to TRBD1 (6 bases). CDR1 and CDR2 (germline): SGHRS, YFSETQ. Trimming shortened V by 3 bases and J by 0 bases, and 22 bases separated the two germline ends. CDR3 size: 18 residues. For the CDR3, the DNA is TGCGCCAGCAGCTATTACCCTACGGGACAACCGAGCTCCTACGAGCAGTACTTC. Translation gives CASSYYPTGQPSSYEQYF.

There are a few counts of this clone. V is TRBV2 and J is TRBJ1-4, with 9 bases fitting TRBD1. The CDR3 extends over 13 amino acids. After removal of 8 bases from V and 8 bases from J, the junction contained 6 bases not matched to a gene. The germline gives CDR1 SNHLY, CDR2 FYNNEI. CDR3 in amino acids: CASAGTGKEKLFF. The CDR3 bases are TGTGCCAGCGCGGGGACAGGGAAGGAAAAACTGTTTTTT.

V and J are TRBV21-1 and TRBJ2-1; the D call of TRBD2 is as the table states it, not checked on the DNA. TRBV21-1 is recorded as a pseudogene. The CDR3 contains 11 residues. The CDR3, as DNA: TGTGCCAGCAGCAAGGAGGATGAGCAGTTCTTC. Residues: CASSKEDEQFF.

The chain has TRBV7-2 and TRBJ2-5; 12 bases fit TRBD2. The junction had 13 bases not matched to a gene; V was cut back by 5 bases and J by 6 bases. The V gene's germline CDR1 is SGHTA and CDR2 FQGNSA. The CDR3 spans 17 residues. CDR3 sequence reads: CASSPRTSSGGAKTQYF. The CDR3 nucleotides read TGTGCCAGCAGCCCTCGCACTTCTAGCGGGGGGGCAAAGACCCAGTACTTC.

This clone was picked up a small number of times. This rearrangement joins TRBV30 to TRBJ1-5; D is possibly TRBD1 (6 bases). The ends were cut back, 1 base at V and 5 bases at J, with 9 bases in the middle. The CDR3 is 13 amino acids. Germline CDR1 is GTSNPN and CDR2 is SVGIG (reference sequence). The DNA for the CDR3 is TGTGCCTGGAGTGCCCAGGGGCATCAGCCCCAGCATTTT. The encoded protein is CAWSAQGHQPQHF. Based on the CDR3 plus reference TRBV30 and TRBJ1-5, the full variable domain is SQTIHQWPATLVQPVGSPLSLECTVEGTSNPNLYWYRQAAGRGLQLLFYSVGIGQISSEVPQNLSASRPQDRQFILSSKKLLLSDSGFYLCAWSAQGHQPQHFGDGTRLSIL.

This chain connects TRBV15 to TRBJ1-2, with D possibly TRBD1 on 6 matching bases. The CDR3 runs 14 residues. V shed 3 bases and J shed 2 bases, with 10 bases lying between them. CDR1 and CDR2 from the germline V gene are LNHNV and YYDKDF (reference sequence). DNA for the CDR3: TGTGCCACCAGCAGTCGGGGGGGCAACTATGGCTACACCTTC. Its protein product is CATSSRGGNYGYTF.

This sequence joins TRBV30 and TRBJ2-5, with a weak D call TRBD1 (5 bases). Germline V lookup: CDR1 GTSNPN, CDR2 SVGIG (reference sequence). V lost 0 bases and J lost 3, with 11 bases in between. This CDR3 spans 14 amino acids. CDR3 nucleotide sequence: TGTGCCTGGAGTGTACAGGCACTAAAAGAGACCCAGTACTTC. It specifies CAWSVQALKETQYF.

CDR3 amino acids: CAWNPPGQFPSNQPQHF. CDR3 bases: TGTGCCTGGAACCCCCCCGGACAGTTCCCTAGCAATCAGCCCCAGCATTTT. The V call is TRBV30, the J call TRBJ1-5, with D tentatively TRBD1 (6 bases). The CDR3 sequence is 17 residues long. CDR1 is GTSNPN, CDR2 SVGIG, per germline (reference sequence). V lost 4 bases and J lost 0, with 19 bases in between.

The gene calls are TRBV9 and TRBJ2-1; TRBD2 aligns across 7 bases. The V gene's germline CDR1 is SGDLS and CDR2 YYNGEE. V trimming: 0 bases; J trimming: 8 bases; junction bases outside the gene matches: 8. The CDR3 length is 15 residues. The CDR3: CASSVVGGSRYEQFF. In DNA form, the CDR3 reads TGTGCCAGCAGCGTAGTAGGCGGGAGTCGCTATGAGCAGTTCTTC.

This clone showed up just a few times. The CDR3 spells CASSWAGTNTGELFF. In DNA form, the CDR3 reads TGTGCCAGCAGCTGGGCAGGGACGAACACCGGGGAGCTGTTTTTT. This chain links TRBV11-3 with TRBJ2-2; tentative D call: TRBD1 (5 bases). CDR3 size: 15 residues. V lost 4 bases to trimming and J lost 0 bases, with 9 bases between them. Germline CDR1 SGHNT, CDR2 YENEEA.

The V gene is TRBV5-6, the J gene TRBJ2-1; D possibly corresponds to TRBD2 (5 bases). From germline, CDR1 is SGHDT and CDR2 YYEEEE. The CDR3 is made up of 15 amino acids. V lost 2 bases, J lost 10 bases, and 19 bases lay in between. In DNA form, the CDR3 reads TGTGCCAGCAGCTTAAAGTGGACTCAACCAGGAGAGCAGTTCTTC. This encodes CASSLKWTQPGEQFF.

This clone was counted only a few times. Other DNA sequences in the sample encode the same CDR3. V usage is TRBV18 and J usage is TRBJ2-3; D unclear. Germline V gene data show CDR1 as KGHSH and CDR2 as LQKENI. The CDR3 has 14 residues. V lost 0 bases and J lost 1, with 5 bases in between. As DNA, the CDR3 is TGTGCCAGCTCACCACCCCGCGGCACAGATACGCAGTATTTT. It codes for CASSPPRGTDTQYF. Full variable domain (rest looked up from reference TRBV18 and TRBJ2-3): NAGVMQNPRHLVRRRGQEARLRCSPMKGHSHVYWYRQLPEEGLKFMVYLQKENIIDESGMPKERFSAEFPKEGPSILRIQQVVRGDSAAYFCASSPPRGTDTQYFGPGTRLTVL.

The rearrangement uses TRBV30 and TRBJ2-4; 7 nucleotides align to TRBD2. Unmatched junction bases numbered 7, after V lost 2 bases and J lost 3 bases. The CDR3 spans 15 residues. CDR1 is GTSNPN, CDR2 SVGIG, per germline (reference sequence). CDR3 protein: CAWSPRGLVKNIQYF. CDR3 nucleotide sequence: TGTGCCTGGAGTCCCCGAGGACTAGTCAAAAACATTCAGTACTTC.

This clone has only a few counts. This sequence joins TRBV29-1 and TRBJ2-5, with 15 nucleotides matching TRBD2. Judging by the DNA end, TRBJ2-7 fits better; the J call may be wrong. Germline CDR1 SQVTM, CDR2 ANQGSEA. This CDR3 contains 16 residues. The CDR3 spells CSVAGTSGRPSYEQYF. CDR3 nucleotides: TGCAGCGTTGCAGGGACTAGCGGGAGGCCCTCCTACGAGCAGTACTTC.

The chain uses TRBV4-3 and TRBJ2-2; D unresolved. V gave up 2 bases and J gave up 5 bases, with 12 bases separating them. Germline V CDR1 and CDR2: LGHNA, YSLEER. CDR3 length equals 15 residues. The CDR3 protein is CASSQILGATGELFF. The CDR3 DNA reads TGCGCCAGCAGCCAAATCCTTGGAGCGACCGGGGAGCTGTTTTTT.

This clone was counted a few times. The chain has TRBV27 and TRBJ1-1; 7 nucleotides line up with TRBD1. CDR1 MNHEY and CDR2 SMNVEV come from the germline V gene (reference sequence). This CDR3 has 13 amino acids. V was clipped by 6 bases and J by 5 bases; unmatched bases: 6. The CDR3 here is CASRQTGWTEAFF. The DNA of the CDR3 is TGTGCCAGCAGACAGACAGGGTGGACTGAAGCTTTCTTT.

Only a few counts were recorded for this clone. The rearrangement uses TRBV5-4 and TRBJ2-2; the D gene is possibly TRBD1 (5 bases). CDR3 length: 15 amino acids. With 1 base removed from V and 1 base from J, the gap between germline ends came to 8 bases. Germline values: CDR1 SGHNT, CDR2 YYREEE (reference sequence). The CDR3 region is CASSLSGQNTGELFF. The CDR3 DNA sequence: TGTGCCAGCAGCTTGTCAGGACAGAACACCGGGGAGCTGTTTTTT.

This clone was counted a few times. This sequence joins TRBV27 and TRBJ2-1; 10 bases map to TRBD2. This CDR3 is 17 amino acids long. Germline-derived CDR1 and CDR2 are MNHEY and SMNVEV (reference sequence). After removal of 4 bases from V and 7 bases from J, the junction contained 13 bases not matched to a gene. In DNA, the CDR3 is TGTGCCAGCAGTTCCTTCGGGGCTAGCGGGAGAGGGAATGAGCAGTTCTTC. It translates to CASSSFGASGRGNEQFF.

V usage is TRBV9 and J usage is TRBJ1-1; possibly TRBD1 for D (6 bases). V gave up 2 bases and J gave up 7 bases, with 12 bases separating them. The CDR3 covers 13 residues. Germline V CDR1 and CDR2: SGDLS, YYNGEE. This CDR3 is CASSVESDSEAFF. The CDR3 coding sequence is TGTGCCAGCAGCGTCGAGTCGGACAGTGAAGCTTTCTTT.

This sequence joins TRBV19 and TRBJ1-2; D perhaps matches TRBD1 (6 bases). V was cut by 6 bases and J by 7 bases, with 18 bases left in between. There are 14 residues in the CDR3. Germline V lookup: CDR1 LNHDA, CDR2 SQIVND (reference sequence). CDR3 in DNA: TGTGCCAGTAGGATCCGGACAGACTTCTTTGGCTACACCTTC. Protein: CASRIRTDFFGYTF.

The CDR3 bases are TGTGCCAGCAGCTTGTGGCGGTTGAACACTGAAGCTTTCTTT. It encodes CASSLWRLNTEAFF. The chain recombines TRBV5-6 with TRBJ1-1; no firm D call. This CDR3 is built from 14 residues. Trimming pared 1 base from V and 0 bases from J, leaving 7 bases between. From germline, CDR1 is SGHDT and CDR2 YYEEEE.

This clone was observed a handful of times. The chain joins TRBV6-5 to TRBJ2-3; D gene unclear. CDR1 MNHEY and CDR2 SVGAGI come from the germline V gene. The CDR3 has 13 amino acids. Trimming left V 1 base short and J 6 bases short, with 8 bases between. As DNA, the CDR3 is TGTGCCAGCAGTTACTTTGTTTCGGATACGCAGTATTTT. Translated, it gives CASSYFVSDTQYF.

The chain has TRBV5-4 and TRBJ2-4; maybe TRBD2 (7 bases). Trimming removed 4 bases from V and 8 bases from J, with 19 bases in between. This CDR3 contains 15 residues. CDR1 SGHNT and CDR2 YYREEE come from the germline V gene (reference sequence). The CDR3: CASSPEGGARDIQYF. CDR3 sequence (DNA): TGTGCCAGCAGCCCGGAAGGGGGGGCCAGGGACATTCAGTACTTC.

The chain combines TRBV18 with TRBJ1-2; D perhaps matches TRBD1 (5 bases). In germline, CDR1 is KGHSH, CDR2 LQKENI. Trimming removed 0 bases at V and 6 bases at J, with 14 bases between. CDR3 length: 15 amino acids. The CDR3 region has the DNA TGTGCCAGCTCACCACCAGAAGGGGCGCAAAATGGCTACACCTTC. Its translation: CASSPPEGAQNGYTF.